One sample yielded the 15 T cell receptor beta chains listed below, sequenced in a study of blood T cell repertoires in COVID-19. The protocol was immunoSEQ multiplex PCR, while the TCRdb copy is restricted to in-frame clones and leaves out a portion. Among 120,000 or so clones, 88% were seen once, and the ten largest hold 1.5% to 1.7%. The sequencing input was peripheral blood. All receptors come from a human donor in a cohort sampled during active COVID-19.

The chain joins TRBV11-2 to TRBJ2-7; the D gene is possibly TRBD2 (6 bases). From germline, CDR1 is SGHAT and CDR2 FQNNGV. The CDR3 has 16 residues. Trimming pared 4 bases from V and 2 bases from J, leaving 18 bases between. The CDR3 bases are TGTGCCAGCAGCTACCACTCCGGGACTCTGACCTACGAGCAGTACTTC. It translates to CASSYHSGTLTYEQYF.

This clone is a singleton in its sample. The chain has TRBV11-2 and TRBJ1-2, with a possible D match to TRBD1 (6 bases). V lost 4 bases to trimming and J lost 4 bases, with 13 bases between them. The germline CDR1 and CDR2 sequences are SGHAT and FQNNGV. This CDR3 has 14 residues. The CDR3 coding sequence is TGTGCCAGCAGCTCCCAGGGGCCATCCTATGGCTACACCTTC. Protein product: CASSSQGPSYGYTF.

V and J are TRBV7-9 and TRBJ2-7, with 7 bases fitting TRBD1. The CDR3 runs to 15 residues. Germline loops: CDR1 SEHNR, CDR2 FQNEAQ (reference sequence). Trimming cost V 3 bases and J 0 bases; bases outside gene matches: 5. DNA of the CDR3: TGTGCCAGCAGCTTCAGGACAGGAGCCTCCTACGAGCAGTACTTC. Translated, it gives CASSFRTGASYEQYF.

The rearrangement joins TRBV18 to TRBJ1-1, with unresolved D. V was shortened by 6 bases and J by 1 base, with 12 bases between the two germline ends. Germline V gene data show CDR1 as KGHSH and CDR2 as LQKENI. The CDR3 runs to 14 residues. CDR3 region: CASSTGMGNTEAFF. In nucleotides, the CDR3 is TGTGCCAGCTCGACTGGAATGGGGAACACTGAAGCTTTCTTT.

The table lists this clone with a count of one. V and J are TRBV6-2 or TRBV6-3 and TRBJ2-2; 13 bases map to TRBD2. Germline V lookup: CDR1 MNHEY, CDR2 SVGEGT. This CDR3 comprises 19 residues. J was trimmed by 6 bases and V by 3 bases; bases with no gene match: 13. CDR3 coding DNA: TGTGCCAGCAGTTATCTTCTTGGGACTAGCGGGGTCATAGCCGGGGAGCTGTTTTTT. Translating it yields CASSYLLGTSGVIAGELFF.

This clone showed up just a few times. The chain couples TRBV27 to TRBJ1-5; D uncertain. V lost 3 bases and J 2 bases, leaving 8 bases between the germline ends. The CDR3 totals 14 residues. Germline CDR1 is MNHEY and CDR2 is SMNVEV (reference sequence). CDR3 protein: CASSLRSGNQPQHF. DNA for the CDR3: TGTGCCAGCAGTTTGAGGTCTGGCAATCAGCCCCAGCATTTT.

V and J are TRBV19 and TRBJ1-5; D remains ambiguous. CDR1 and CDR2 (germline): LNHDA, SQIVND (reference sequence). This CDR3 region has 15 residues. V was shortened by 3 bases and J by 2 bases, with 11 bases between the two germline ends. The CDR3 loop is CASSIFSSGNQPQHF. DNA of the CDR3: TGTGCCAGTAGTATCTTTTCATCGGGCAATCAGCCCCAGCATTTT.

The CDR3: CASSMGTGTHEQYF. The CDR3 DNA reads as TGTGCCAGTAGTATGGGGACAGGGACGCACGAGCAGTACTTC. The chain has TRBV19 and TRBJ2-7, with 9 bases identical to TRBD1. The CDR3 contains 14 residues. After removal of 3 bases from V and 5 bases from J, the junction contained 5 bases not matched to a gene. Germline lookup yields CDR1 LNHDA and CDR2 SQIVND (reference sequence).

The chain is built from TRBV29-1 and TRBJ1-2, with a weak D call TRBD1 (5 bases). The ends were cut back, 0 bases at V and 8 bases at J, with 16 bases in the middle. The germline CDR1 and CDR2 sequences are SQVTM and ANQGSEA. The CDR3 has 14 amino acids. CDR3: CSVEDLNRSSGYTF. The CDR3 DNA follows: TGCAGCGTTGAAGATCTCAACAGGTCGTCGGGCTACACCTTC.

With respect to this clone: Relative to the germline gene, one junction end is altered; a read error may explain this. V usage is TRBV7-2 and J usage is TRBJ2-1; perhaps TRBD2 as D (5 bases). The CDR3 has 17 residues. From germline, CDR1 is SGHTA and CDR2 FQGNSA. CDR3 nucleotides: TGTGCCAGCAGCTCCCCTCTAGCAATGAGGCCCTACGATGAGCAGTTCTTC. As protein: CASSSPLAMRPYDEQFF.

The chain recombines TRBV3-1 (or the pseudogene TRBV3-2) with TRBJ2-7; 10 bases agree with TRBD2. Germline values: CDR1 LGHDT, CDR2 YNNKEL (reference sequence). CDR3 length equals 17 residues. Trimming at V came to 6 bases and at J to 2 bases, leaving 13 bases not matched to a gene. CDR3 region: CASSPRLAGATAYEQYF. In DNA form, the CDR3 reads TGTGCCAGCAGTCCAAGGCTAGCGGGGGCCACCGCCTACGAGCAGTACTTC.

This clone was detected once. The rearrangement uses TRBV30 and TRBJ1-5; no clear D. The length of the CDR3 is 12 residues. The germline V gene encodes CDR1 GTSNPN and CDR2 SVGIG (reference sequence). V lost 0 bases to trimming and J lost 6 bases, with 6 bases between them. The CDR3 is CAWSVGGQPQHF. The CDR3 DNA sequence: TGTGCCTGGAGTGTAGGAGGTCAGCCCCAGCATTTT.

V is TRBV7-8 and J is TRBJ1-3, with D hard to call. Per the germline V gene, CDR1 is SGHVS and CDR2 is FQNEAQ. This CDR3 has 13 residues. The V and J ends lost 7 bases and 0 bases respectively, with 7 bases between them. DNA for the CDR3: TGTGCCAGCACCACTGACTCTGGAAACACCATATATTTT. Amino acid sequence: CASTTDSGNTIYF.

The CDR3 nucleotides read TGTGCCAGCAGCCAACGGGGGGATACCGGGGAGCTGTTTTTT. This sequence encodes CASSQRGDTGELFF. The rearrangement uses TRBV9 and TRBJ2-2; 7 nucleotides agree with TRBD2. This CDR3 has 14 residues. V trimming: 4 bases; J trimming: 5 bases; junction bases outside the gene matches: 5. Germline CDR1 is SGDLS and CDR2 is YYNGEE.

The chain carries TRBV6-5 and TRBJ1-4, with a tentative D call TRBD1 (6 bases). The length of the CDR3 is 15 residues. The germline V and J ends were trimmed by 5 bases and 0 bases, with 10 bases remaining between them. Germline V gives CDR1 MNHEY, CDR2 SVGAGI. This CDR3 reads CASSLTGSTNEKLFF. The CDR3 DNA reads as TGTGCCAGCAGTCTCACAGGGTCAACTAATGAAAAACTGTTTTTT.